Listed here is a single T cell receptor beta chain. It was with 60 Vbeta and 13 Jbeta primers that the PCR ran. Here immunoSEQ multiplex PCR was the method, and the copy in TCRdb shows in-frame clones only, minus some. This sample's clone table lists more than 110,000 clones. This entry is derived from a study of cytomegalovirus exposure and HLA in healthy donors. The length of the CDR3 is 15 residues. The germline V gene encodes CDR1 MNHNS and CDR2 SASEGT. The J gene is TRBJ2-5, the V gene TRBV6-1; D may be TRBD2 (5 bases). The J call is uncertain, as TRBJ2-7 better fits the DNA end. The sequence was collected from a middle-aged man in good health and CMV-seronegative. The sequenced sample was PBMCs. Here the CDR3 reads CASSIIGGSQYEQYF. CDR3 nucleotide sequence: TGTGCCAGCAGTATAATAGGCGGGTCCCAATACGAGCAGTACTTC.